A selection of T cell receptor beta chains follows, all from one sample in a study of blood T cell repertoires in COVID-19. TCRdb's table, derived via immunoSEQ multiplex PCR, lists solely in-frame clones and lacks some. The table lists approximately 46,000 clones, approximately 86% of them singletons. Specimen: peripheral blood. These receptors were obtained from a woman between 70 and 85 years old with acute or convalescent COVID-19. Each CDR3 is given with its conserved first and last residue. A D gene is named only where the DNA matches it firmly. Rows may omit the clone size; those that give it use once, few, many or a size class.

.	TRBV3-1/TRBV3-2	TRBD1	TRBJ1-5	TGTGCCAGCAGCCAAGGACAGGGAGGCAATCAGCCCCAGCATTTT	CASSQGQGGNQPQHF
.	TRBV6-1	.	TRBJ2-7	TGTGCCAGCAGTGAACACGGGACCTACGAGCAGTACTTC	CASSEHGTYEQYF
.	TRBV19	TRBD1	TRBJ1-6	TGTGCCAGTAGTCTGTCGACAGGGCGTTCACCCCTCCACTTT	CASSLSTGRSPLHF
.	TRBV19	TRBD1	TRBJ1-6	TGTGCCAGCAATCCTACCGAGGGACAGGGCTCACCCCTCCACTTT	CASNPTEGQGSPLHF
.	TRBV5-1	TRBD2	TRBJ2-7	TGCGCCAGCAGCTTTACTAGCGGGAGTTACGAGCAGTACTTC	CASSFTSGSYEQYF
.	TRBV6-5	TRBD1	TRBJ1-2	TGTGCCAGCAGCCCGGGACAGGGGCCTGGCTACACCTTC	CASSPGQGPGYTF
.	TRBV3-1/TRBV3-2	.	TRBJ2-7	TGTGCCAGCAGCCAAGGGGATTCGGGGAAGCAGTACTTC	CASSQGDSGKQYF
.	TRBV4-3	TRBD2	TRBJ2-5	TGCGCCAGCAGCCCCCCCGCTAGCGGGAGGGAAGAGACCCAGTACTTC	CASSPPASGREETQYF
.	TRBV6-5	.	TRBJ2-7	TGTGCCAGCAGTTACGGCCCTGCGGGGAGGAGTTACGAGCAGTACTTC	CASSYGPAGRSYEQYF
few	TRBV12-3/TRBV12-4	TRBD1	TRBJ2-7	TGTGCCAGCAGAGGGACAGCCTACGAGCAGTACTTC	CASRGTAYEQYF